The present TCR beta chain was sequenced within a study of spatial heterogeneity in lung cancer. Overall study: There were, on average, more than ten raw-read appearances for each unique TCR and UMI combination.

Comments on this clonotype: Antigen specificity is unknown. This beta chain represents an off-target read in a library built for alpha chains; its size is of limited meaning.

Unique molecular identifiers tagged every individual TCR cDNA molecule. A single record per CDR3 protein comes from TCRdb applying MiXCR to the 5' RACE reads. Of around 7,800 distinct CDR3 sequences detected, over 7.5% appear once; the ten largest clones hold about half. Specified time point: sample taken at primary tumor resection. Frozen PBMC, nontumor lung or tumor provided whole RNA, which was sequenced unsorted. The cohort: around 77 early-stage, untreated non-small cell lung cancer patients. Study-wide results and limits: TCRs found ubiquitously expanded in tumor appeared in blood more at resection than at follow-up.

This specimen consisted of PBMCs, obtained at surgery. This TCR was recovered from a male donor with early-stage non-small cell lung cancer.

The CDR3 DNA sequence: TGTGCCAGCAGTTACCTGACAGGGGAGAATTCACCCCTCCACTTT. Its protein product is CASSYLTGENSPLHF. V usage is TRBV6-5 and J usage is TRBJ1-6; 8 bases align to TRBD1. The CDR3 covers 15 residues. Germline assignment: CDR1 MNHEY and CDR2 SVGAGI. V lost 2 bases to trimming and J lost 7 bases; unmatched junction nucleotides: 4.